This T cell receptor beta chain derives from a study of cytomegalovirus exposure and HLA in healthy donors. Points from the study as a whole: A few chains linked to CMV were shown in vitro to be specific for CMV antigens. According to a subsequent analysis, TCR clusters identified in the first cohort showed a tendency to co-occur across the 100 to 150 validation repertoires. Among TCR beta chains, those listed as cytomegalovirus-associated numbered approximately 150.

V shed 4 bases, J shed 8 bases, and the junction held 4 bases outside the gene matches. This CDR3 region has 12 residues. The V gene's germline CDR1 is SGHDT and CDR2 YYEEEE. Worth noting for this clone: The antigen remains undetermined.

Sequencing used immunoSEQ multiplex PCR; TCRdb keeps in-frame clones, though not all of them. The table records roughly 65,000 clones, approximately 94% of them present only once. The rearrangement joins TRBV5-6 to TRBJ1-1, with TRBD1 identical over 8 bases. This sequence originates from a man in his late teens or twenties in good health and CMV-seropositive. The specimen sequenced was PBMCs. The CDR3 region is CASSLRDREAFF. In DNA, the CDR3 is TGTGCCAGCAGCCTCCGGGACAGGGAAGCTTTCTTT.